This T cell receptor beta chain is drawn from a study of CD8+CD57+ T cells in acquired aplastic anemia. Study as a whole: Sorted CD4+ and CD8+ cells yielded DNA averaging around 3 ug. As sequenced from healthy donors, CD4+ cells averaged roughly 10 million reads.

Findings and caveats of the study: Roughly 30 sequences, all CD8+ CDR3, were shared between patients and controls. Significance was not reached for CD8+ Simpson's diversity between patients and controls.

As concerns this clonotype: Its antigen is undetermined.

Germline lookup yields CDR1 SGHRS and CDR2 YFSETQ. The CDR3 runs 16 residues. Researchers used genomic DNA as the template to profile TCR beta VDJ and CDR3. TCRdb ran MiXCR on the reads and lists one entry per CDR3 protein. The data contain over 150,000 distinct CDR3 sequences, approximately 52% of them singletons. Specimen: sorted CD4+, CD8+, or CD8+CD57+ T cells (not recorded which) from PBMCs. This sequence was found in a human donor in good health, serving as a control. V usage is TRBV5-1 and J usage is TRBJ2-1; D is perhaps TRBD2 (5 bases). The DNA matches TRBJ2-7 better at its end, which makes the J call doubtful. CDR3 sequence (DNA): TGCGCCAGCAGCTTGGCCTCTAGCCCCCTGTCCTACGAGCAGTACTTC. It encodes CASSLASSPLSYEQYF.